The next 18 T cell receptor beta chains were all read from a single sample in a study of beta chain features in type 1 diabetes (dated by TCRdb to the late 2010s). Receptor amplification or capture employed the immunoSEQ multiplex PCR assay. The High Capacity cDNA Reverse Transcription Kit was used to reverse transcribe all of the isolated RNA, meaning that expressed TCRB transcripts were what got sequenced. The table comes from immuneACCESS by way of TCRdb, which keeps in-frame sequences with V and J called. Part of the clones is missing from these tables; in studies checked, under half for an unresolved V gene and the rest for unknown reasons. In all, the sample holds under 400,000 clones, and 12% to 15% of those were seen once. The ten largest clonotypes hold about 6.7% of the sample. Sequenced input: central memory CD4+ T cells from blood. These receptors all come from a man aged 30 to 39 in good health.

This clone was seen ten or more times. This chain connects TRBV19 to TRBJ2-1; the D is unclear. V lost 5 bases to trimming and J lost 0 bases, with 14 bases between them. This CDR3 region has 16 residues. The germline V gene encodes CDR1 LNHDA and CDR2 SQIVND (reference sequence). CDR3 region: CASSPKDLSSYNEQFF. The CDR3 coding sequence is TGTGCCAGTAGTCCCAAAGACCTTAGCTCCTACAATGAGCAGTTCTTC. The variable domain in full, with the rest retrieved from reference TRBV19 and TRBJ2-1, is DGGITQSPKYLFRKEGQNVTLSCEQNLNHDAMYWYRQDPGQGLRLIYYSQIVNDFQKGDIAEGYSVSREKKESFPLTVTSAQKNPTAFYLCASSPKDLSSYNEQFFGPGTRLTVL.

This clone came up a few times. The chain is built from TRBV25-1 and TRBJ2-5; D might be TRBD1 (6 bases). V was trimmed by 3 bases and J by 1 base, leaving 12 bases between them. The CDR3 runs to 15 residues. Germline assignment: CDR1 MGHDK and CDR2 SYGVNS. DNA for the CDR3: TGTGCCAGCAGTGACAGGGGTAACTTCCAAGAGACCCAGTACTTC. Its protein product is CASSDRGNFQETQYF.

This clone was found a few times. The J gene is TRBJ2-1, the V gene TRBV2, with D unclear. With 4 bases removed from V and 6 bases from J, the gap between germline ends came to 19 bases. Germline CDR1 and CDR2: SNHLY and FYNNEI. The length of the CDR3 is 16 residues. For the CDR3, the DNA is TGTGCCAGCAGTGTTAGAGGACGGATTGGGCCCAATGAGCAGTTCTTC. Translation: CASSVRGRIGPNEQFF. The full variable domain, with the rest looked up from reference TRBV2 and TRBJ2-1, is EPEVTQTPSHQVTQMGQEVILRCVPISNHLYFYWYRQILGQKVEFLVSFYNNEISEKSEIFDDQFSVERPDGSNFTLKIRSTKLEDSAMYFCASSVRGRIGPNEQFFGPGTRLTVL.

There are a few counts of this clone. The chain combines TRBV5-5 with TRBJ2-2; D call uncertain. The germline V gene encodes CDR1 SGHKS and CDR2 YYEKEE (reference sequence). This CDR3 region has 15 residues. The V gene lost 3 bases and the J gene lost 1 base, with 10 bases spanning the gap. The DNA of the CDR3 is TGTGCCAGCAGCTCGGTCACAAAGAACACCGGGGAGCTGTTTTTT. Translation: CASSSVTKNTGELFF. The full variable domain, its missing parts supplied by reference TRBV5-5 and TRBJ2-2, is DAGVTQSPTHLIKTRGQQVTLRCSPISGHKSVSWYQQVLGQGPQFIFQYYEKEERGRGNFPDRFSARQFPNYSSELNVNALLLGDSALYLCASSSVTKNTGELFFGEGSRLTVL.

This clone was observed a few times. The chain couples TRBV5-1 to TRBJ2-3; 15 bases map to TRBD2. V was clipped by 4 bases and J by 1 base; unmatched bases: 7. This CDR3 is 18 amino acids long. The germline CDR1 and CDR2 sequences are SGHRS and YFSETQ. The CDR3 loop is CASSTGLAGGLGTDTQYF. CDR3 sequence (DNA): TGCGCCAGCAGCACAGGACTAGCGGGGGGGCTTGGCACAGATACGCAGTATTTT.

The J gene is TRBJ1-2, the V gene TRBV5-5; 8 bases line up with TRBD1. V trimming: 2 bases; J trimming: 6 bases; junction bases outside the gene matches: 9. This CDR3 has 15 residues. Germline V gives CDR1 SGHKS, CDR2 YYEKEE (reference sequence). The DNA of the CDR3 is TGTGCCAGCAGCTTAGATCCGACAGGGGTGGATGGCTACACCTTC. This sequence encodes CASSLDPTGVDGYTF.

The chain uses TRBV7-2 and TRBJ2-1, with 10 bases aligning to TRBD1. The germline gives CDR1 SGHTA, CDR2 FQGNSA. The CDR3 spans 14 residues. The V and J ends lost 6 bases and 4 bases, in that order; junction bases with no gene match: 3. This chain's CDR3 is CASSKGQGYNEQFF. The CDR3 region has the DNA TGTGCCAGCAGTAAGGGACAGGGGTACAATGAGCAGTTCTTC.

This clone was detected only a few times. This chain connects TRBV10-3 to TRBJ2-3, with 8 bases matching TRBD1. The CDR3 is made up of 16 amino acids. Trimming at V came to 2 bases and at J to 1 base, leaving 5 bases not matched to a gene. Germline V gene lookup returns CDR1 ENHRY and CDR2 SYGVKD. CDR3 in amino acids: CAISEAPGQGTDTQYF. The CDR3 DNA reads TGTGCCATCAGTGAGGCGCCGGGACAGGGCACAGATACGCAGTATTTT.

V is TRBV5-4 and J is TRBJ2-5; the D gene is possibly TRBD2 (5 bases). This CDR3 contains 15 residues. Germline V lookup: CDR1 SGHNT, CDR2 YYREEE (reference sequence). Trimming took 3 bases from V and 2 from J, leaving 14 bases between them. This chain's CDR3 is CASSWAGRNQETQYF. The CDR3 nucleotides read TGTGCCAGCAGCTGGGCGGGCCGGAATCAAGAGACCCAGTACTTC.

This clone has more than one count but fewer than ten. This chain links TRBV7-2 with TRBJ2-7, with TRBD2 identical over 8 bases. The CDR3 totals 16 residues. With 1 base clipped from V and 6 bases from J, the junction kept 11 bases outside the gene matches. Looked up from germline, CDR1 is SGHTA and CDR2 is FQGNSA. Here the CDR3 reads CASSLGRGGLAREQYF. Written as DNA, the CDR3 is TGTGCCAGCAGCTTAGGACGGGGGGGCTTGGCCCGCGAGCAGTACTTC. The full variable domain, rest sourced from reference TRBV7-2 and TRBJ2-7, is GAGVSQSPSNKVTEKGKDVELRCDPISGHTALYWYRQSLGQGLEFLIYFQGNSAPDKSGLPSDRFSAERTGGSVSTLTIQRTQQEDSAVYLCASSLGRGGLAREQYFGPGTRLTVT.

This clone has more than one count but fewer than ten. The J gene is TRBJ1-5, the V gene TRBV7-9; 9 bases align to TRBD1. The germline V gene has CDR1 SEHNR and CDR2 FQNEAQ (reference sequence). After removal of 4 bases from V and 5 bases from J, the junction contained 3 bases not matched to a gene. This CDR3 comprises 14 residues. CDR3: CASSSDRGDQPQHF. The CDR3 coding sequence is TGTGCCAGCAGCTCGGACAGGGGTGATCAGCCCCAGCATTTT.

This chain joins TRBV7-2 and TRBJ1-1; D unresolved. V lost 5 bases to trimming and J lost 1 base, with 11 bases between them. Germline values: CDR1 SGHTA, CDR2 FQGNSA. This CDR3 has 14 amino acids. CDR3 region: CASSPAGSNTEAFF. The DNA for the CDR3 is TGTGCCAGCAGCCCAGCGGGGTCGAACACTGAAGCTTTCTTT.

The rearrangement joins TRBV6-6 to TRBJ2-1; 12 positions match TRBD2. The germline V gene encodes CDR1 MNHNY and CDR2 SVGAGI (reference sequence). There are 13 residues in the CDR3. J lost 6 bases, V lost 9 bases, and 3 bases had no gene match. CDR3 in DNA: TGTGCCAGTCAACTAGCGGGGGGCAATGAGCAGTTCTTC. It translates to CASQLAGGNEQFF.

The chain couples TRBV7-9 to TRBJ1-5; weak D call: TRBD1 (5 bases). This CDR3 is built from 14 residues. V lost 5 bases and J 3 bases, leaving 11 bases between the germline ends. In germline, CDR1 is SEHNR, CDR2 FQNEAQ (reference sequence). CDR3 DNA sequence: TGTGCCAGCAGCCCCCGGGACCCCAATCAGCCCCAGCATTTT. Protein: CASSPRDPNQPQHF.

Concerning this clone: The missing conserved phenylalanine or tryptophan at the end of this CDR3 makes a read error likely. The DNA is left out, because the CDR3 cannot be placed on it with certainty; the CDR3 is given as TCRdb lists it. The chain links TRBV18 to TRBJ1-1. The CDR3 length is 12 residues, termini included. CDR1 and CDR2 from the germline V gene are KGHSH and LQKENI. CDR3: CASSPGTAYPKI.

The gene calls are TRBV7-2 and TRBJ2-5; D not certain. V was clipped by 5 bases and J by 1 base, with 11 bases between them. Germline CDR1 SGHTA, CDR2 FQGNSA. CDR3 length equals 14 residues. The CDR3 nucleotides are TGTGCCAGCAGCCCGAGTTGGGGCCAAGAGACCCAGTACTTC. Its protein is CASSPSWGQETQYF.

J is TRBJ1-5 and V is TRBV4-2; 8 bases agree with TRBD1. Unmatched junction bases numbered 7, after V lost 0 bases and J lost 9 bases. In germline, CDR1 is LGHNA, CDR2 YNFKEQ. The CDR3 sequence is 15 residues long. The CDR3 loop reads CASSQDRQGIMPQHF. CDR3 sequence (DNA): TGTGCCAGCAGCCAAGATCGACAGGGGATAATGCCCCAGCATTTT.

This clone was counted between two and nine times. Additional DNA sequences in this sample encode the identical CDR3. The rearrangement links TRBV5-6 to TRBJ1-2, with 7 positions matching TRBD1. The CDR3 totals 14 residues. V trimming: 4 bases; J trimming: 3 bases; junction bases outside the gene matches: 6. Germline CDR1 and CDR2: SGHDT and YYEEEE. This chain's CDR3 is CASSTSGTDYGYTF. CDR3 in DNA: TGTGCCAGCAGCACGTCCGGGACAGACTATGGCTACACCTTC.